Here is one T cell receptor (beta chain) with its context. This sample is part of a study of cytomegalovirus exposure and HLA in healthy donors. Germline V gene lookup returns CDR1 SGHVS and CDR2 FQNEAQ. With V trimmed by 1 base and J by 4 bases, 4 bases remained unmatched. This CDR3 comprises 15 residues. PCR involved 60 Vbeta and 13 Jbeta primers. Some clones are missing from TCRdb's copy, which holds only in-frame ones; the method was immunoSEQ multiplex PCR. Of approximately 150,000 clones in the sample, 82% were seen once. This receptor was identified in a male donor in good health and CMV-seronegative. The chain combines TRBV7-8 with TRBJ2-1, with 7 bases matching TRBD2. Sequencing input: PBMCs. As DNA, the CDR3 is TGTGCCAGCAGCTTAGGTTCTAGCGGTTACAATGAGCAGTTCTTC. It codes for CASSLGSSGYNEQFF. The full variable domain, rest sourced from reference TRBV7-8 and TRBJ2-1, is GAGVSQSPRYKVAKRGQDVALRCDPISGHVSLFWYQQALGQGPEFLTYFQNEAQLDKSGLPSDRFFAERPEGSVSTLKIQRTQQEDSAVYLCASSLGSSGYNEQFFGPGTRLTVL.